The entry below describes one TCR beta chain. The sample belongs to a study of blood T cell repertoires in COVID-19. Study details: Researchers got acute and convalescent COVID-19 samples from the United States, Italy and Spain. PBMCs, B-cell-depleted T cells, or T cells were the source of the cDNA or gDNA that made up the material.

Under the authors' procedure: Amplified reference gene primers provided the basis for estimating nucleated cell counts. TCRdb's table, derived via immunoSEQ multiplex PCR, lists solely in-frame clones and lacks some. V and J calls and clone size come straight from that table; D and trimming were deduced from the DNA. The data hold a few hundred thousand clones, with around 78% observed a single time. The sequenced material came from peripheral blood. This clonotype originated in a man aged 55 to 70 who had recovered from COVID-19.

CDR3 amino acids: CASSPGEKLFF. CDR3 nucleotides: TGTGCCAGCAGCCCAGGAGAAAAACTGTTTTTT. The chain links TRBV12-3 or TRBV12-4 to TRBJ1-4; unclear D gene. V gave up 6 bases and J gave up 8 bases, with 7 bases separating them. This CDR3 comprises 11 residues.